This T cell receptor beta chain comes out of a study of T-cell memory formation after mild COVID-19. Study summary: For the most part, TCR clusters were specific to one donor.

Employing constant-segment primers, 5'RACE generated TCR alpha and TCR beta cDNA libraries bearing sample barcodes and UMIs. Each CDR3 protein is one row after TCRdb ran MiXCR on the 5' RACE reads. The repertoire holds 220,000 or so distinct CDR3 sequences, with more than 8% as singletons. This clonotype has only a few counts. Its antigen remains unidentified. Study findings and constraints: Memory sampled before infection contained some responding clones, suggesting cross-reactive memory joined. Clones from the second wave (peaking day 37) had unconfirmed SARS-CoV-2 specificity.

The CDR3 length is 15 residues. Between the trimmed V and J ends, which lost 5 bases and 3 bases, there was a span of 16 bases. Looked up from germline, CDR1 is SEHNR and CDR2 is FQNEAQ (reference sequence). The sample consisted of PBMCs or a T cell subset sorted from them (not recorded which). The receptor's source is a man aged 18 to 30 who had mild COVID-19 (a few samples of this study predate the infection). Cell type and time point are not known. J is TRBJ1-1 and V is TRBV7-9; no firm D call. CDR3 in amino acids: CASSPVPEWHTEAFF. The DNA for the CDR3 is TGTGCCAGCAGCCCAGTGCCGGAGTGGCACACTGAAGCTTTCTTT.